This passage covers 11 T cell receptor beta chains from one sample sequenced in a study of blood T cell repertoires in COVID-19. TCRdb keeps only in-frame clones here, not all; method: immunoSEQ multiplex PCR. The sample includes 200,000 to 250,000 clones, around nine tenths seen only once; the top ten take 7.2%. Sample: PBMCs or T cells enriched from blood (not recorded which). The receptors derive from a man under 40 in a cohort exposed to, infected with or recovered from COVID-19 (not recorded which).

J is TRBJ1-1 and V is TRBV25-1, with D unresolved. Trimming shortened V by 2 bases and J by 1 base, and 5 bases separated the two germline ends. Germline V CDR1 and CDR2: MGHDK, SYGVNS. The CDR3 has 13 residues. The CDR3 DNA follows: TGTGCCAGCAGTGAAGCAGGGAACACTGAAGCTTTCTTT. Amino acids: CASSEAGNTEAFF.

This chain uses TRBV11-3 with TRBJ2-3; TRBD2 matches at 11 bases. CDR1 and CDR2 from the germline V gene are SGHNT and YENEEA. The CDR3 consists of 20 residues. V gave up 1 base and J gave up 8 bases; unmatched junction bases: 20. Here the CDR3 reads CASSLVPSGRPGSREGTQYF. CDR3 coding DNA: TGTGCCAGCAGCTTAGTGCCTAGCGGGAGGCCCGGGTCCCGTGAAGGTACGCAGTATTTT.

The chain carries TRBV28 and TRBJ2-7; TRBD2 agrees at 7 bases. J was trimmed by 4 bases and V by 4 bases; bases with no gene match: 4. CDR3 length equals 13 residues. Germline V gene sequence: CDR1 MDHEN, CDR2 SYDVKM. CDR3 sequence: CASSWLAGYEQYF. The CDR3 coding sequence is TGTGCCAGCAGTTGGTTAGCGGGTTACGAGCAGTACTTC.

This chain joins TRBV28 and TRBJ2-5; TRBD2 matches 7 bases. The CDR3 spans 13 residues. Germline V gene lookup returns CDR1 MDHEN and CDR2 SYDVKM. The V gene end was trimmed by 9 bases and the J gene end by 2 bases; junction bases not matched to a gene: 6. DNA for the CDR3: TGTGCCAGTGTCCGACTAGCTCAAGAGACCCAGTACTTC. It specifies CASVRLAQETQYF.

CDR3 in DNA: TGTGCCAGCAGCTCCCGACAGGGCGAGCACGGTAATGAAAAACTGTTTTTT. Translated: CASSSRQGEHGNEKLFF. This chain links TRBV3-1 (or the pseudogene TRBV3-2) with TRBJ1-4; 7 bases map to TRBD1. Germline V CDR1 and CDR2: LGHDT, YNNKEL (reference sequence). This CDR3 has 17 residues. The V and J ends lost 5 bases and 4 bases, in that order; junction bases with no gene match: 13.

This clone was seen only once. CDR3 in DNA: TGTGCCAGCAGTGCCGGACTAGCGGGATTGCGCGAGCAGTACTTC. It yields the protein CASSAGLAGLREQYF. This chain connects TRBV27 to TRBJ2-7; TRBD2 agrees at 12 bases. Germline lookup yields CDR1 MNHEY and CDR2 SMNVEV (reference sequence). The ends lost 5 bases at V and 6 bases at J; junction bases unmatched: 8. The CDR3 is 15 amino acids.

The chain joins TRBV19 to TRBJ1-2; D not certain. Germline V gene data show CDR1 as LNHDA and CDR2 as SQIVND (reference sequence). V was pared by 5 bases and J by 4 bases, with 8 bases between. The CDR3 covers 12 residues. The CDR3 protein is CASSSDSYGYTF. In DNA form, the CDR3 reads TGTGCCAGTAGTTCGGACTCCTATGGCTACACCTTC.

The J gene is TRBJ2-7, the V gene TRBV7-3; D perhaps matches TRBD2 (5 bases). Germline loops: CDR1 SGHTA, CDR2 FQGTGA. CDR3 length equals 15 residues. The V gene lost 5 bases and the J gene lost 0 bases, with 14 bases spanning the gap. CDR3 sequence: CASSLSASSSYEQYF. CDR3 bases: TGTGCCAGCAGCCTTAGCGCCTCCAGCTCCTACGAGCAGTACTTC. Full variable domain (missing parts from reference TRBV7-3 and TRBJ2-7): GAGVSQTPSNKVTEKGKYVELRCDPISGHTALYWYRQSLGQGPEFLIYFQGTGAADDSGLPNDRFFAVRPEGSVSTLKIQRTERGDSAVYLCASSLSASSSYEQYFGPGTRLTVT.

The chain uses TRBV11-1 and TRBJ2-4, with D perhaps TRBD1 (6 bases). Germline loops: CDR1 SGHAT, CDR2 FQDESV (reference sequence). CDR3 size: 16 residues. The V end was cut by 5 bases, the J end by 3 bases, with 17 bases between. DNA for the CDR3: TGTGCCAGCAGCCCCCGCACCGGGACATTCAAAAACATTCAGTACTTC. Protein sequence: CASSPRTGTFKNIQYF.

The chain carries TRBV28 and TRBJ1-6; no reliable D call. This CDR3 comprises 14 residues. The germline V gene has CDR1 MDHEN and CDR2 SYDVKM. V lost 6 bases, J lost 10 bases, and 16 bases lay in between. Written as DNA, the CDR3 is TGTGCCAGCAGACCCCGGGATCCTGGGTCACCCCTCCACTTT. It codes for CASRPRDPGSPLHF.

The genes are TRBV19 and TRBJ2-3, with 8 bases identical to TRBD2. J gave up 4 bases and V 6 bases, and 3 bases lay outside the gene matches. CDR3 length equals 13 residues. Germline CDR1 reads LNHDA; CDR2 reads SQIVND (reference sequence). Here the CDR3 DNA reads TGTGCCAGTAGGAGCGGGAGTGCAGATACGCAGTATTTT. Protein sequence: CASRSGSADTQYF. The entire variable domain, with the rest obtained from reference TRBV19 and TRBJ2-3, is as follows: DGGITQSPKYLFRKEGQNVTLSCEQNLNHDAMYWYRQDPGQGLRLIYYSQIVNDFQKGDIAEGYSVSREKKESFPLTVTSAQKNPTAFYLCASRSGSADTQYFGPGTRLTVL.